This T cell receptor (beta chain) derives from a study of T cells expressing NK-cell markers. Study context: Researchers got TCR beta repertoires out of sorted CD3+CD56+NKG2C+, CD3+CD56+NKG2C- and CD3+CD56-NKG2C+ T cells.

General study results and limits: Similarly, these clonotypes led the CD3+CD56-NKG2C+ fraction as well in a handful of donors. NKG2C+ dominant clonotypes from 5 or 6 donors made up roughly 1.0-7.0% of CD8+ T cells. Nothing established the HCMV specificity of expanded NKG2C+ T cell clones.

CDR3 length: 14 amino acids. Germline-derived CDR1 and CDR2 are SGHNT and YYREEE (reference sequence). TCRdb reprocessed the 5' RACE reads and stores each CDR3 protein as one record, lacking DNA. The listing records hundreds of thousands of distinct CDR3 sequences. Worth noting for this clonotype: Antigen specificity is unknown.

Sequenced input: blood T cells: a sorted CD56 or NKG2C T cell subset, CD4+ or CD8+ T cells, or bulk PBMC T cells (not recorded which). This sequence originates from a man aged 18 to 69 in good health. This chain connects TRBV5-4 to TRBJ1-1; TCRdb lists TRBD1, though no DNA is available to test this call. The CDR3 spells CASSVRGRRTEAFF.